These T cell receptor beta chains were read from a single sample in a study of blood T cells in healthy people across ages. TCRdb reanalysed the 5' RACE reads using MiXCR and keeps one entry per CDR3 protein. The repertoire consists of some 700,000 distinct CDR3 sequences, with roughly 20% occurring once and the leading ten covering approximately 20%. Sequencing was carried out using blood. The receptor set was obtained from a man between 70 and 80 years old in good health. The CDR3 runs from the conserved cysteine through the conserved F or W. D genes are given only for firm matches. Size is stated for part of the rows, as once, few or many counts, or as a class when the clone is expanded.

D,J,V,size,CDR3,DNA
-,TRBJ2-3,TRBV27,few,CASSLWQSTDTQYF,TGTGCCAGCAGTTTGTGGCAGAGCACAGATACGCAGTATTTT
-,TRBJ2-1,TRBV21-1,-,CASSHTGVHNEQFF,TGTGCCAGCAGCCATACAGGGGTCCACAATGAGCAGTTCTTC
-,TRBJ1-1,TRBV12-3/TRBV12-4,many,CASSLRLNTEAFF,TGTGCCAGCAGTTTACGATTGAACACTGAAGCTTTCTTT
TRBD2,TRBJ2-3,TRBV6-1,few,CASGSSGATTTETNTQYF,TGTGCCAGCGGGTCTAGCGGGGCCACGACTACTGAAACTAATACGCAGTATTTT
-,TRBJ1-5,TRBV9,once,CASSAQGSNDQPQHF,TGTGCCAGCAGCGCCCAGGGGTCAAACGATCAGCCCCAGCATTTT
-,TRBJ2-2,TRBV12-3/TRBV12-4,once,CASSPKRDGELFF,TGTGCCAGCAGTCCCAAACGGGACGGGGAGCTGTTTTTT
-,TRBJ2-6,TRBV20-1,many,CSARGQGSGANVLTF,TGCAGTGCTAGAGGCCAGGGATCTGGGGCCAACGTCCTGACTTTC
TRBD2,TRBJ2-2,TRBV19,-,CATMRRTSGAGELFF,TGTGCCACTATGCGAAGGACTAGCGGAGCCGGGGAGCTGTTTTTT
-,TRBJ2-5,TRBV20-1,-,CSARDTVGHPETQYF,TGCAGCGCTAGAGATACCGTCGGACATCCCGAGACCCAGTACTTC
TRBD2,TRBJ2-1,TRBV20-1,-,CSADELAGQVNEQFF,TGCAGTGCAGACGAACTAGCGGGGCAGGTCAATGAGCAGTTCTTC
-,TRBJ2-5,TRBV14,-,CASSSSLALMETQYF,TGTGCCAGCAGCTCATCCCTAGCGCTCATGGAGACCCAGTACTTC
TRBD1,TRBJ1-3,TRBV20-1,few,CSARRAGQISGNTIYF,TGCAGTGCTAGAAGGGCGGGACAGATTTCTGGAAACACCATATATTTT
TRBD1,TRBJ2-1,TRBV29-1,-,CSALTGDRNEQFF,TGCAGCGCCCTGACAGGGGACAGGAATGAGCAGTTCTTC
-,TRBJ1-2,TRBV28,few,CAIYAGFCTF,TGTGCCATCTACGCGGGCTTTTGTACCTTC
TRBD2,TRBJ2-5,TRBV29-1,few,CSVLRAGLAGLFETQYF,TGCAGCGTCCTCAGAGCGGGACTAGCGGGTCTCTTCGAGACCCAGTACTTC
-,TRBJ2-1,TRBV15,few,CATSRDYWGDISYNEQFF,TGTGCCACCAGCAGAGATTATTGGGGTGACATCTCCTACAATGAGCAGTTCTTC
-,TRBJ2-1,TRBV6-1,few,CASMKTEQFF,TGTGCCAGCATGAAGACAGAGCAGTTCTTC
-,TRBJ1-4,TRBV29-1,many,CSVGRNRNEKLFF,TGCAGCGTCGGGAGGAACCGTAATGAAAAACTGTTTTTT
-,TRBJ2-7,TRBV11-3,few,CASSFGPDIYEQYF,TGTGCCAGCAGCTTCGGTCCAGATATCTACGAGCAGTACTTC
-,TRBJ1-4,TRBV10-3,few,CAIGAGPTNEKLFF,TGTGCCATCGGGGCAGGGCCAACTAATGAAAAACTGTTTTTT
-,TRBJ2-3,TRBV5-1,few,CASSSDRGVFTDTQYF,TGCGCCAGCAGCTCGGACCGAGGGGTCTTCACAGATACGCAGTATTTT
TRBD1,TRBJ2-3,TRBV6-5,-,CASSDGQGRTQYF,TGTGCCAGCAGTGATGGACAGGGAAGGACGCAGTATTTT
-,TRBJ2-6,TRBV5-1,many,CASSSSSGANVLTF,TGCGCCAGCAGCTCATCCTCTGGGGCCAACGTCCTGACTTTC
-,TRBJ2-5,TRBV3-1,few,CASSLKRTQYF,TGTGCCAGCAGCCTGAAAAGAACCCAGTACTTC
-,TRBJ2-2,TRBV3-1,few,CASSRTSNTGELFF,TGTGCCAGCAGCCGTACATCGAACACCGGGGAGCTGTTTTTT
TRBD2,TRBJ2-4,TRBV15,few,CATSREGLAVAKNIQYF,TGTGCCACCAGCAGAGAGGGACTAGCGGTAGCCAAAAACATTCAGTACTTC
-,TRBJ2-1,TRBV29-1,many,CSVEFTSYNEQFF,TGCAGCGTTGAGTTCACTAGCTACAATGAGCAGTTCTTC
-,TRBJ1-2,TRBV20-1,few,CSARDAAQPNYGYTF,TGCAGTGCTAGAGATGCTGCACAGCCAAACTATGGCTACACCTTC
-,TRBJ2-4,TRBV24-1,-,CATQWDAAKNIQYF,TGTGCCACCCAGTGGGATGCAGCCAAAAACATTCAGTACTTC
-,TRBJ2-5,TRBV11-2,-,CASSLIGAGETQYF,TGTGCCAGCAGCCTAATCGGGGCAGGGGAGACCCAGTACTTC
-,TRBJ2-3,TRBV10-1,-,CASSGPWTAPFLYF,TGCGCCAGCAGTGGACCCTGGACAGCGCCCTTTTTGTATTTT
TRBD1,TRBJ1-4,TRBV12-3/TRBV12-4,-,CASSRRDSDTNF,TGTGCCAGCAGTAGACGGGACAGCGATACCAATTTT
-,TRBJ1-1,TRBV5-1,-,CASGFSTGRLNTEAFF,TGCGCCAGCGGATTTAGTACCGGGAGATTGAACACTGAAGCTTTCTTT
TRBD1,TRBJ2-2,TRBV5-6,-,CASSFPGQGAGELFF,TGTGCCAGCAGCTTCCCGGGACAGGGGGCCGGGGAGCTGTTTTTT
-,TRBJ2-1,TRBV2,few,CASTVDSGSYNEQFF,TGTGCCAGCACGGTTGATAGCGGCTCCTACAATGAGCAGTTCTTC
TRBD2,TRBJ2-3,TRBV24-1,few,CATSDPTPGGDTQYF,TGTGCCACCAGTGATCCTACCCCGGGGGGAGATACGCAGTATTTT
-,TRBJ1-6,TRBV7-9,-,CASNWRGSPLHF,TGTGCCAGCAACTGGCGTGGTTCACCCCTCCACTTT
TRBD1,TRBJ2-7,TRBV20-1,few,CSATGQGNPYEQYF,TGCAGTGCTACGGGACAGGGGAACCCTTACGAGCAGTACTTC
TRBD2,TRBJ2-3,TRBV11-1,-,CASSAGLAGHTDTQYF,TGTGCCAGCAGCGCCGGACTAGCGGGGCACACAGATACGCAGTATTTT
-,TRBJ2-3,TRBV7-2,few,CASRQTGRDTQYF,TGTGCCAGCAGACAGACAGGGAGGGATACGCAGTATTTT
TRBD1,TRBJ1-2,TRBV3-1,few,CASTRQGARFYTF,TGTGCCAGCACCAGACAGGGGGCGCGTTTCTACACCTTC
-,TRBJ2-1,TRBV29-1,few,CSVDLQAGYNEQFF,TGCAGCGTTGATTTGCAGGCGGGATACAATGAGCAGTTCTTC
TRBD1,TRBJ2-4,TRBV12-3/TRBV12-4,-,CASSFGDSKNIQYF,TGTGCCAGCAGTTTTGGGGACAGCAAAAACATTCAGTACTTC
-,TRBJ2-3,TRBV11-2,many,CASSLGVLGGGTDTQYF,TGTGCCAGCAGCTTAGGGGTCCTGGGAGGAGGCACAGATACGCAGTATTTT
TRBD2,TRBJ2-3,TRBV29-1,many,CSVRLGGIDTQYF,TGCAGCGTACGATTGGGGGGGATTGATACGCAGTATTTT
TRBD2,TRBJ2-1,TRBV2,few,CASQPLAGNYNEQFF,TGTGCCAGCCAACCTCTAGCGGGGAACTACAATGAGCAGTTCTTC
-,TRBJ2-1,TRBV12-3/TRBV12-4,-,CASALTSYNEQFF,TGTGCCAGCGCTCTCACATCCTACAATGAGCAGTTCTTC
TRBD1,TRBJ2-5,TRBV29-1,-,CSVGRGLQETQYF,TGCAGCGTGGGTAGGGGGCTCCAAGAGACCCAGTACTTC
-,TRBJ2-3,TRBV5-1,-,CASSSRGADTQYF,TGCGCCAGCAGCTCCAGAGGGGCGGATACGCAGTATTTT
-,TRBJ1-1,TRBV7-8,few,CASRRDRLASTEAFF,TGTGCCAGCAGACGGGACCGCCTCGCGAGCACTGAAGCTTTCTTT
-,TRBJ1-4,TRBV6-1,-,CASRFQEFSREKLFF,TGTGCCAGCAGATTCCAGGAATTTAGTCGTGAAAAACTGTTTTTT
TRBD2,TRBJ2-1,TRBV7-2,-,CASSLALLAGTRGNEQFF,TGTGCCAGCAGCTTAGCGCTTCTAGCGGGTACGAGGGGCAATGAGCAGTTCTTC
TRBD2,TRBJ2-3,TRBV12-3/TRBV12-4,-,CASSQFSGGNTDTQYF,TGTGCCAGCAGTCAGTTTAGCGGGGGGAACACAGATACGCAGTATTTT